One and the same sample provided the 7 T cell receptor beta chains below, sequenced in a study of shared clonotypes between healthy human individuals. Sequencing was performed with immunoSEQ multiplex PCR; in TCRdb, only in-frame clones are kept and a portion is missing. The sample yields about 1.5 million clones, approximately 98% seen once. Sequencing was performed on naive CD4+ T cells sorted from blood. Subset denoted: CD45RA+ positively selected. The receptors come from a young man in good health.

This clone appeared a single time. This rearrangement joins TRBV10-3 to TRBJ2-5; 7 bases agree with TRBD1. The ends lost 3 bases at V and 3 bases at J; junction bases unmatched: 4. The CDR3 is made up of 14 amino acids. Germline V gives CDR1 ENHRY, CDR2 SYGVKD. The CDR3 spells CAISDGDSEETQYF. DNA of the CDR3: TGTGCCATCAGTGATGGGGACAGCGAAGAGACCCAGTACTTC.

The CDR3: CASSPGGTTNYGYTF. DNA of the CDR3: TGTGCCAGCAGCCCAGGGGGGACAACTAACTATGGCTACACCTTC. The chain has TRBV7-2 and TRBJ1-2; 7 positions match TRBD1. CDR1 and CDR2 from the germline V gene are SGHTA and FQGNSA. The CDR3 spans 15 residues. V lost 5 bases, J lost 0 bases, and 6 bases stayed unmatched.

The chain combines TRBV11-3 with TRBJ2-1; 7 bases align to TRBD2. Trimming cost V 5 bases and J 4 bases; bases outside gene matches: 8. Germline loops: CDR1 SGHNT, CDR2 YENEEA. The CDR3 loop spans 15 amino acids. The CDR3 region has the DNA TGTGCCAGCAGCCTTGGGGCTAGCGGTTACAATGAGCAGTTCTTC. Translated, it gives CASSLGASGYNEQFF.

This sequence joins TRBV5-1 and TRBJ2-1, with 10 bases matching TRBD2. V shed 3 bases and J 0 bases; nucleotides not matched to a gene: 3. The CDR3 is made up of 16 amino acids. Germline V gives CDR1 SGHRS, CDR2 YFSETQ. CDR3 sequence (DNA): TGCGCCAGCAGCTCTAGCGGGGGTATCTCCTACAATGAGCAGTTCTTC. Its translation is CASSSSGGISYNEQFF.

Points on this clone: Other DNA sequences from this sample encode an identical CDR3 as well. J is TRBJ2-1 and V is TRBV5-1, with D unclear. This CDR3 has 16 amino acids. Trimming took off 1 base at V and 0 bases at J, with 11 bases between the two ends. Germline-derived CDR1 and CDR2 are SGHRS and YFSETQ. The CDR3 protein is CASSLLGASSYNEQFF. The CDR3 region has the DNA TGCGCCAGCAGCTTGCTTGGTGCGAGCTCCTACAATGAGCAGTTCTTC.

To note about this clone: At one boundary the junction diverges from the germline segment, which might be a read error. The chain has TRBV7-7 and TRBJ2-5; D is ambiguous. The CDR3 spans 14 residues. Germline CDR1 is SSHAT and CDR2 is FNYEAQ (reference sequence). The CDR3 is CASSFGLSGETQYF. CDR3 coding DNA: TGTGCTAGCAGCTTTGGGCTTTCGGGAGAGACCCAGTACTTC.

The rearrangement joins TRBV5-1 to TRBJ2-7; D ambiguous. There are 14 residues in the CDR3. V lost 0 bases to trimming and J lost 5 bases, with 12 bases between them. CDR1 is SGHRS and CDR2 is YFSETQ in the germline V gene. The CDR3 is CASSLDLPYNEQYF. As DNA, the CDR3 is TGCGCCAGCAGCTTGGACCTTCCCTATAACGAGCAGTACTTC.